This TCR beta chain derives from a study of vaccination effects on CD4 cells after COVID-19. Overall study: Post-vaccine specimens arrived a median 72 days past the second dose.

The sample holds one count of this clone. Antigen specificity is unknown. When around nine days of culture had elapsed, CD4+ T cells were isolated. The participants, recipients of two vaccine doses, got either BNT162b2 or mRNA-1273. CDR3 size: 14 residues. CDR1 and CDR2 from the germline V gene are SGHTA and FQGNSA. V dropped 5 bases and J dropped 2; count of bases not matched to a gene: 3. Some clones are missing from TCRdb's copy, which holds only in-frame ones; the method was immunoSEQ multiplex PCR. The repertoire holds just over 55,000 clones, nearly 80% seen once, with 4.3% in the top ten. The J gene is TRBJ1-2, the V gene TRBV7-2; 9 bases are a match to TRBD1. This clonotype was sampled from a human donor who received a COVID-19 vaccine. The input for sequencing was CD4+ T cells from PBMCs cultured without peptide, taken after COVID-19 vaccination. The CDR3, as DNA: TGTGCCAGCAGCGCCGGGACAGGGAACTATGGCTACACCTTC. Translation: CASSAGTGNYGYTF.